The 2 T cell receptor beta chains below all came from one sample that was sequenced in a study of shared clonotypes between healthy human individuals. As defined, naive CD8 cells were CD45RO-negative and positively selected for CCR7, with terminally differentiated effector memory CD45RA+ cells excluded. Measured with immunoSEQ multiplex PCR; TCRdb has only the in-frame clones, and not every one. There are hundreds of thousands of clones in the sample; about 95% occur only once, and 0.09% to 0.13% lies in the top ten. What was sequenced was naive CD8+ T cells sorted from blood. All receptors come from a woman in her 30s in good health.

The gene calls are TRBV7-9 and TRBJ1-1; 7 positions agree with TRBD1. Germline V gives CDR1 SEHNR, CDR2 FQNEAQ (reference sequence). Unmatched junction bases numbered 4, after V lost 5 bases and J lost 1 base. The CDR3 is made up of 14 amino acids. CDR3 sequence reads: CASSPGQKNTEAFF. CDR3 nucleotide sequence: TGTGCCAGCAGCCCGGGACAGAAGAACACTGAAGCTTTCTTT.

The rearrangement uses TRBV7-9 and TRBJ2-3, with 10 bases lining up with TRBD2. Germline values: CDR1 SEHNR, CDR2 FQNEAQ (reference sequence). With 4 bases clipped from V and 2 bases from J, the junction kept 6 bases outside the gene matches. The CDR3 contains 16 residues. The CDR3 DNA sequence: TGTGCCAGCAGCTCCACTCTAGCGGGGGACACAGATACGCAGTATTTT. Protein product: CASSSTLAGDTDTQYF.